The clone carrying this T cell receptor beta chain was recorded many times. The length of the CDR3 is 16 residues. Trimming cost V 1 base and J 4 bases; bases outside gene matches: 7. Germline lookup yields CDR1 PRHDT and CDR2 FYEKMQ (reference sequence). The data originate from a study of Graves' ophthalmopathy and Graves' hyperthyroidism. Amplification from RNA transcripts yielded the TCR beta CDR3 regions. Second-round multiplex PCR followed a first-round RT-PCR using HTBI primers. TCRdb re-called the multiplex PCR reads with MiXCR, one entry per CDR3 protein. This table has 500,000 to 700,000 distinct CDR3 sequences, over 20% appearing once.

The specimen was peripheral blood. V gene TRBV13 combines with J gene TRBJ2-7; 10 positions match TRBD2. The receptor was derived from a woman younger than 30 with stable Graves' hyperthyroidism. Some clones in this sample may be carry-over from other donors' samples. The CDR3 is CASSLERSSGGYEQYF. CDR3 DNA sequence: TGTGCCAGCAGCTTAGAGCGGTCTAGCGGGGGATACGAGCAGTACTTC.